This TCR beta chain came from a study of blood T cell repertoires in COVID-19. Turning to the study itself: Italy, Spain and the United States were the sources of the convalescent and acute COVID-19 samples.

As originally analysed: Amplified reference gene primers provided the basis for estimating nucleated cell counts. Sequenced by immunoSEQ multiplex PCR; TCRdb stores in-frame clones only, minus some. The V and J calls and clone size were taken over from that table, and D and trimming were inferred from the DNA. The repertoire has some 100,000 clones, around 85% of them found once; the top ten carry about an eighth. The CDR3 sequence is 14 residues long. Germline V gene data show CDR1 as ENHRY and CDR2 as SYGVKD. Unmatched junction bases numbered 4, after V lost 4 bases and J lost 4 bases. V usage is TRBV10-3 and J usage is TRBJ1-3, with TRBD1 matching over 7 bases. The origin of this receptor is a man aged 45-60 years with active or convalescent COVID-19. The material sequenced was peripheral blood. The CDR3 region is CAISGRQGGNTIYF. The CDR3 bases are TGTGCCATCAGTGGAAGACAGGGAGGAAACACCATATATTTT.